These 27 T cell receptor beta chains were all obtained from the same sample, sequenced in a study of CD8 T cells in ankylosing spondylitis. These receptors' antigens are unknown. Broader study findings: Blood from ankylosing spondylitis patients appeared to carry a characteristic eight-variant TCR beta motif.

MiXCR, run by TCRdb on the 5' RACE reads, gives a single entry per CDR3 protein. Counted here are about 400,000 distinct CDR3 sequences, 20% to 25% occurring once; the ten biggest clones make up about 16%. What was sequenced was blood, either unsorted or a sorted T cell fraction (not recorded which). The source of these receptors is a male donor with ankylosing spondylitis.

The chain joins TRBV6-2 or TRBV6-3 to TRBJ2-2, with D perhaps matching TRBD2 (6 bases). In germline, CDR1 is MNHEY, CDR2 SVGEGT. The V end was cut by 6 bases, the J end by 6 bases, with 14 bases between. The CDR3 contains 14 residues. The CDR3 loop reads CASSPILASGELFF. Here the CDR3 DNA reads TGTGCCAGCAGCCCAATCCTAGCGTCCGGGGAGCTGTTTTTT.

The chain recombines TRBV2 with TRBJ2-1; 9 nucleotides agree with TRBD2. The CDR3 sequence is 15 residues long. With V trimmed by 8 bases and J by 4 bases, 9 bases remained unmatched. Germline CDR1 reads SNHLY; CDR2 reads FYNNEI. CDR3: CASWGRTSVYNEQFF. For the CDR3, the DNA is TGTGCCAGCTGGGGGAGGACTAGCGTTTACAATGAGCAGTTCTTC.

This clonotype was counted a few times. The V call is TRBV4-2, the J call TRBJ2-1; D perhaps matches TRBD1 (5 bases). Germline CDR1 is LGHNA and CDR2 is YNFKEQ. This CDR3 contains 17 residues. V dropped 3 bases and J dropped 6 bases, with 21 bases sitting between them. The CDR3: CASSQHQGGPEFNEQFF. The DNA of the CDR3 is TGTGCCAGCAGCCAGCACCAGGGTGGGCCTGAATTCAATGAGCAGTTCTTC.

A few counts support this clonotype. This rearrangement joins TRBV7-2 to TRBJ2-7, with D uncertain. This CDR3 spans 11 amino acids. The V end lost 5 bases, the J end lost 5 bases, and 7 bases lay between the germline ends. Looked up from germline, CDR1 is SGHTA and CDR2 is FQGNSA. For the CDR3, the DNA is TGTGCCAGCAGCCCAGGTAACGAGCAGTACTTC. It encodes CASSPGNEQYF.

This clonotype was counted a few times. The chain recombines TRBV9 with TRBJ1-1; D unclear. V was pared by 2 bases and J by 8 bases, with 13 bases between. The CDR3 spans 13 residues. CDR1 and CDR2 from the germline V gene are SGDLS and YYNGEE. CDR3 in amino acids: CASSVSGIEEAFF. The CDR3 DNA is TGTGCCAGCAGCGTTTCCGGGATCGAGGAAGCTTTCTTT.

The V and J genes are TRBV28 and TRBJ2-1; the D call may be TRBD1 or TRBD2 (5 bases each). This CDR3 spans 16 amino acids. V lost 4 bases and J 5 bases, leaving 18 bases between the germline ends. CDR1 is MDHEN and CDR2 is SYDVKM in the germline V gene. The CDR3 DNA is TGTGCCAGCAGTTCCCCCCCGGGGCTGTTAAACAATGAGCAGTTCTTC. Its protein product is CASSSPPGLLNNEQFF.

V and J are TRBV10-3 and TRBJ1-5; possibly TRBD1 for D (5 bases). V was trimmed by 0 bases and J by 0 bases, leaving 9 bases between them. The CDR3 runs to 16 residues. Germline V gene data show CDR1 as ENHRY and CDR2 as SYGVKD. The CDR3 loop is CAISESGLNSNQPQHF. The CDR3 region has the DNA TGTGCCATCAGTGAGTCGGGACTGAATAGCAATCAGCCCCAGCATTTT.

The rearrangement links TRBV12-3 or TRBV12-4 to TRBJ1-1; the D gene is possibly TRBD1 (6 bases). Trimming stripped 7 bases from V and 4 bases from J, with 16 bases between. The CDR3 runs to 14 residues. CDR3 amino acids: CASNTNRAGTEAFF. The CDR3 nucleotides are TGTGCCAGCAATACCAACAGGGCGGGCACTGAAGCTTTCTTT.

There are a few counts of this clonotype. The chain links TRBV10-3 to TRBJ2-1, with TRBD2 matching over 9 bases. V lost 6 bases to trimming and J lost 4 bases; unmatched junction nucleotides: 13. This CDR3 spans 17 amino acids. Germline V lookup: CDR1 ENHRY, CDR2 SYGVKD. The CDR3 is CAISGLAGTSGYNEQFF. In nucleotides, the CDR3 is TGTGCCATCAGCGGCCTAGCGGGAACCTCAGGATACAATGAGCAGTTCTTC.

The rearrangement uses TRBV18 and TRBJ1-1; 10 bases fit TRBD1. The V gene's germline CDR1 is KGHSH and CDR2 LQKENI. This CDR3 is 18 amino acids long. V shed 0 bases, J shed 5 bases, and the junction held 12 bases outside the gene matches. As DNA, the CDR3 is TGTGCCAGCTCACCACCGAATGGCGACAGGGGGCCGATAACTGAAGCTTTCTTT. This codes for CASSPPNGDRGPITEAFF.

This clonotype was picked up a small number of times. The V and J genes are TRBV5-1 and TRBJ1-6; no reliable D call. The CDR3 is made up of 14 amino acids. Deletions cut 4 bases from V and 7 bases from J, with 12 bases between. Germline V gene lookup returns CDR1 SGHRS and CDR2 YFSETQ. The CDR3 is CASSRTLGNSPLHF. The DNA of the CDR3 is TGCGCCAGCAGCAGGACCCTCGGGAATTCACCCCTCCACTTT.

The CDR3 DNA is TGTGCCAGCAGCCCAGGGACTAGCGGGAGTCTCCTAATATGGAGCGAGCAGTACTTC. The encoded protein is CASSPGTSGSLLIWSEQYF. The V and J genes are TRBV7-8 and TRBJ2-7, with 14 bases matching TRBD2. The CDR3 consists of 19 residues. With 5 bases clipped from V and 6 bases from J, the junction kept 18 bases outside the gene matches. Germline V lookup: CDR1 SGHVS, CDR2 FQNEAQ.

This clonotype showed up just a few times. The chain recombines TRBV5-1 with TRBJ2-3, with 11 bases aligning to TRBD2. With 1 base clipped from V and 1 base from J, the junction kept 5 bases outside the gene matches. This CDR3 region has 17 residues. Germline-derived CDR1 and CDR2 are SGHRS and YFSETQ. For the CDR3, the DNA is TGCGCCAGCAGCTTGATCCTAGCGGGAGGCGGCACAGATACGCAGTATTTT. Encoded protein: CASSLILAGGGTDTQYF.

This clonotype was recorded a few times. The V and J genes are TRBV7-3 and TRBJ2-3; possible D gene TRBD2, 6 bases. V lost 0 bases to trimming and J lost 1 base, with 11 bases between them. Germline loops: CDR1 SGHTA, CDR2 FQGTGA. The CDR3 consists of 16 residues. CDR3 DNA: TGTGCCAGCAGCTTAACTGGGGGGTCTGGCACAGATACGCAGTATTTT. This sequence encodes CASSLTGGSGTDTQYF.

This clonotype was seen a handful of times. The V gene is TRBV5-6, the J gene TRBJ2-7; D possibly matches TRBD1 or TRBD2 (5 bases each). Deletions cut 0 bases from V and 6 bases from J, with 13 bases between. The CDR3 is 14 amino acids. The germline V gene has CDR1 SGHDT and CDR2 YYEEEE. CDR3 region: CASSLVEGSGEQYF. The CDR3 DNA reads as TGTGCCAGCAGCTTGGTCGAGGGGTCAGGCGAGCAGTACTTC. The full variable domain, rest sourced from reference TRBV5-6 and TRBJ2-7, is DAGVTQSPTHLIKTRGQQVTLRCSPKSGHDTVSWYQQALGQGPQFIFQYYEEEERQRGNFPDRFSGHQFPNYSSELNVNALLLGDSALYLCASSLVEGSGEQYFGPGTRLTVT.

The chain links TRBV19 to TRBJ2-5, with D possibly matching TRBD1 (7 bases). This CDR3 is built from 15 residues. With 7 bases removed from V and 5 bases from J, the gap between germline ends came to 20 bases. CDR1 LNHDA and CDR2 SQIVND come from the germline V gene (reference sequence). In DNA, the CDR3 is TGTGCCAGTACCCCCCGCAGGGGGGAGTTTGAGACCCAGTACTTC. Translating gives CASTPRRGEFETQYF.

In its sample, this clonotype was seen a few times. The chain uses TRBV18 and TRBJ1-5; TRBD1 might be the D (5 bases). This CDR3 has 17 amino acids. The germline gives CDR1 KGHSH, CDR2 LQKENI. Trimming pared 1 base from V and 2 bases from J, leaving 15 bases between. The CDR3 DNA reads TGTGCCAGCTCACCACTTGAAACACGGGGCCGCAATCAGCCCCAGCATTTT. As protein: CASSPLETRGRNQPQHF. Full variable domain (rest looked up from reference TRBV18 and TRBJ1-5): NAGVMQNPRHLVRRRGQEARLRCSPMKGHSHVYWYRQLPEEGLKFMVYLQKENIIDESGMPKERFSAEFPKEGPSILRIQQVVRGDSAAYFCASSPLETRGRNQPQHFGDGTRLSIL.

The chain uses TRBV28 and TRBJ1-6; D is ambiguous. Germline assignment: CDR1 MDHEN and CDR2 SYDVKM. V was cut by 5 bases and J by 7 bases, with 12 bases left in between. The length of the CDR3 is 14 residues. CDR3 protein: CASSPTSNNSPLHF. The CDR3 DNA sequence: TGTGCCAGCAGTCCAACAAGTAACAATTCACCCCTCCACTTT. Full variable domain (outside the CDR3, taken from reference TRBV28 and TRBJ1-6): DVKVTQSSRYLVKRTGEKVFLECVQDMDHENMFWYRQDPGLGLRLIYFSYDVKMKEKGDIPEGYSVSREKKERFSLILESASTNQTSMYLCASSPTSNNSPLHFGNGTRLTVT.

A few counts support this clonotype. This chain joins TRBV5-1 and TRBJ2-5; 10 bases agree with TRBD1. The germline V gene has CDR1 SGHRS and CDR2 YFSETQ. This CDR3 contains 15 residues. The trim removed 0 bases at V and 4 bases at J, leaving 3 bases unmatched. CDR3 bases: TGCGCCAGCAGCTTGGTAGGGACAGGGGCAGAGACCCAGTACTTC. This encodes CASSLVGTGAETQYF. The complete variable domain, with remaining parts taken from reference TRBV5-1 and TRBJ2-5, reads KAGVTQTPRYLIKTRGQQVTLSCSPISGHRSVSWYQQTPGQGLQFLFEYFSETQRNKGNFPGRFSGRQFSNSRSEMNVSTLELGDSALYLCASSLVGTGAETQYFGPGTRLLVL.

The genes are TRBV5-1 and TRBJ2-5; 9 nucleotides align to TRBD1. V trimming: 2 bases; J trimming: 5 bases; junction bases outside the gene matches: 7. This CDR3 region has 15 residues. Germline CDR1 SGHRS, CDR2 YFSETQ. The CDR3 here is CASSLQQGAGETQYF. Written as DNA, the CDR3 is TGCGCCAGCAGCTTACAACAGGGGGCGGGCGAGACCCAGTACTTC. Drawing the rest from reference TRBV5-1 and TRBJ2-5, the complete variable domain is KAGVTQTPRYLIKTRGQQVTLSCSPISGHRSVSWYQQTPGQGLQFLFEYFSETQRNKGNFPGRFSGRQFSNSRSEMNVSTLELGDSALYLCASSLQQGAGETQYFGPGTRLLVL.

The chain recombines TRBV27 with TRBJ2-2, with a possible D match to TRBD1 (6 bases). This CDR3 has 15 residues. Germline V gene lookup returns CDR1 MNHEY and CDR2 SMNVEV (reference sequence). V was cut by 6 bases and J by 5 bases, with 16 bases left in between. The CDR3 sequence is CASRAGNRATGELFF. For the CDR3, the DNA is TGTGCCAGCAGAGCCGGGAACAGGGCGACCGGGGAGCTGTTTTTT.

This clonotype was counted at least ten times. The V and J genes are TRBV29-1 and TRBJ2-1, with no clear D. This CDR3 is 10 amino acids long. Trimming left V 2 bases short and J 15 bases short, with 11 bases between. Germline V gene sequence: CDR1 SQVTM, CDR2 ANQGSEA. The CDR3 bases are TGCAGCGTTGAAACCTGGGTTCGGTTCTTC. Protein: CSVETWVRFF.

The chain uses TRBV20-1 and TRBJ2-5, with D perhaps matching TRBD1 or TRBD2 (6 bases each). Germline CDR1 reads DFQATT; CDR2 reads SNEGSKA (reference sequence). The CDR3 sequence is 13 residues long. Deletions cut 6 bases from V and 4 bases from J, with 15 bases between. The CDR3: CSAGGPGGETQYF. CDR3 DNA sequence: TGCAGTGCGGGGGGCCCCGGGGGAGAGACCCAGTACTTC.

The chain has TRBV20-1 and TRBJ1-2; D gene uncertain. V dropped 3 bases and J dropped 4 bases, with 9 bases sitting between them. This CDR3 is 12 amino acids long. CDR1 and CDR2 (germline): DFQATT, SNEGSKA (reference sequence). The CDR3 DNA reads TGCAGTGCTAGGGTCAGCTCCTATGGCTACACCTTC. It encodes CSARVSSYGYTF.

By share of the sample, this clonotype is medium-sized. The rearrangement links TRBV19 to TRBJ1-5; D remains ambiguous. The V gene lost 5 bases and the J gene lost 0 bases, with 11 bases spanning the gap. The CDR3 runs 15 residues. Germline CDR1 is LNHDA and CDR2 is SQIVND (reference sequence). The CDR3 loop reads CASSVGAYSNQPQHF. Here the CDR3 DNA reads TGTGCCAGTAGTGTGGGTGCATATAGCAATCAGCCCCAGCATTTT.

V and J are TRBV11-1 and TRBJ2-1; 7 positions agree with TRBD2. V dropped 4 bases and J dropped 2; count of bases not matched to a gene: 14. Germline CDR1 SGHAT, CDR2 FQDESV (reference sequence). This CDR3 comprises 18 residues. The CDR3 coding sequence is TGTGCCAGCAGCTCCCAAGGTTCGAGCGGGAATACCTACAATGAGCAGTTCTTC. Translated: CASSSQGSSGNTYNEQFF.

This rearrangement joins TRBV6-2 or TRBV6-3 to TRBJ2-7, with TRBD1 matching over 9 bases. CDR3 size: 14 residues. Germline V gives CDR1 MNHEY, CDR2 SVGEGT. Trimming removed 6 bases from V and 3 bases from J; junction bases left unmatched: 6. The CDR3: CASRRTGAFYEQYF. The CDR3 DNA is TGTGCCAGCAGAAGGACAGGGGCGTTCTACGAGCAGTACTTC.